This entry lists 25 T cell receptor beta chains sequenced from one sample in a study of OX40 agonist ivuxolimab in advanced cancers. The library was generated by the immunoSEQ multiplex PCR assay. Imported from immuneACCESS, the table was reduced by TCRdb to in-frame sequences with V and J called. These copies leave out some clones; in studies compared against another copy, an unresolved V gene accounts for under half, and the cause of the remainder is not known. The sample has about 51,000 clones on record, roughly 90% of them singletons. The ten largest make up about 3.8% of the sample. The input for sequencing was CD4+ or CD8+ T cells sorted from blood, taken in a trial of the OX40 agonist ivuxolimab. The receptors here all came from an adult with an advanced solid tumor such as melanoma, head and neck, liver or kidney cancer.

The V and J genes are TRBV29-1 and TRBJ1-2; the D gene is possibly TRBD1 (5 bases). CDR1 and CDR2 from the germline V gene are SQVTM and ANQGSEA. Trimming removed 0 bases from V and 4 bases from J, with 12 bases in between. The CDR3 is made up of 14 amino acids. DNA for the CDR3: TGCAGCGTTGAAGATCGTCAGGGAATCTATGGCTACACCTTC. It encodes CSVEDRQGIYGYTF. The whole variable domain, filled in from reference TRBV29-1 and TRBJ1-2, reads SAVISQKPSRDICQRGTSLTIQCQVDSQVTMMFWYRQQPGQSLTLIATANQGSEATYESGFVIDKFPISRPNLTFSTLTVSNMSPEDSSIYLCSVEDRQGIYGYTFGSGTRLTVV.

The rearrangement joins TRBV7-2 to TRBJ1-1; D possibly corresponds to TRBD1 (6 bases). Trimming left V 4 bases short and J 6 bases short, with 15 bases between. CDR1 and CDR2 from the germline V gene are SGHTA and FQGNSA. This CDR3 is built from 14 residues. The CDR3 coding sequence is TGTGCCAGCAGCTCTACACAGGGCAGGCCTGAAGCTTTCTTT. This translates into CASSSTQGRPEAFF. Full variable domain (missing parts from reference TRBV7-2 and TRBJ1-1): GAGVSQSPSNKVTEKGKDVELRCDPISGHTALYWYRQSLGQGLEFLIYFQGNSAPDKSGLPSDRFSAERTGGSVSTLTIQRTQQEDSAVYLCASSSTQGRPEAFFGQGTRLTVV.

The V gene is TRBV19, the J gene TRBJ2-4; 10 nucleotides align to TRBD2. Germline CDR1 is LNHDA and CDR2 is SQIVND (reference sequence). The V and J ends lost 9 bases and 8 bases, in that order; junction bases with no gene match: 13. CDR3 length: 15 residues. CDR3 loop: CASRPLGTSAYIQYF. CDR3 DNA: TGTGCCAGCAGACCCCTCGGGACTAGCGCCTACATTCAGTACTTC.

The chain carries TRBV13 and TRBJ2-7, with TRBD2 matching 15 bases. The CDR3 contains 15 residues. The V gene end was trimmed by 3 bases and the J gene end by 8 bases; junction bases not matched to a gene: 5. The germline V gene has CDR1 PRHDT and CDR2 FYEKMQ (reference sequence). CDR3 sequence (DNA): TGTGCCAGCAGCTTCGGACTAGCGGGAGGGCCAAAGCAGTACTTC. This translates into CASSFGLAGGPKQYF.

The CDR3 DNA sequence: TGTGCCAGCAGCTTCTTAACTAGCGGGACTGTCAATGAGCAGTTCTTC. It codes for CASSFLTSGTVNEQFF. The V call is TRBV11-2, the J call TRBJ2-1; TRBD2 matches at 10 bases. This CDR3 spans 16 amino acids. Trimming at V came to 3 bases and at J to 6 bases, leaving 8 bases not matched to a gene. Germline CDR1 SGHAT, CDR2 FQNNGV. The full variable domain, in which reference TRBV11-2 and TRBJ2-1 provide the parts outside the CDR3, is EAGVAQSPRYKIIEKRQSVAFWCNPISGHATLYWYQQILGQGPKLLIQFQNNGVVDDSQLPKDRFSAERLKGVDSTLKIQPAKLEDSAVYLCASSFLTSGTVNEQFFGPGTRLTVL.

The chain recombines TRBV28 with TRBJ1-1; no definite D call. The CDR3 covers 13 residues. Trimming took off 7 bases at V and 3 bases at J, with 12 bases between the two ends. Germline-derived CDR1 and CDR2 are MDHEN and SYDVKM. CDR3 residues: CASTGGRHTEAFF. CDR3 sequence (DNA): TGTGCCAGCACCGGAGGCAGGCACACTGAAGCTTTCTTT.

CDR3 DNA sequence: TGCGCCAGCAGCTCTCGGACGCCTTACACTGAAGCTTTCTTT. Residues: CASSSRTPYTEAFF. The chain joins TRBV4-1 to TRBJ1-1, with unresolved D. The V and J ends lost 5 bases and 3 bases respectively, with 13 bases between them. Germline V CDR1 and CDR2: MGHRA, YSYEKL. The CDR3 is made up of 14 amino acids.

The chain carries TRBV5-6 and TRBJ2-7; the D gene is possibly TRBD1 (6 bases). Trimming stripped 4 bases from V and 4 bases from J, with 15 bases between. CDR1 and CDR2 (germline): SGHDT, YYEEEE. CDR3 size: 14 residues. DNA of the CDR3: TGTGCCAGCAGCCCATACGAGACAGGATACGAGCAGTACTTC. It is translated as CASSPYETGYEQYF.

The chain uses TRBV5-1 and TRBJ2-2, with D unresolved. The germline V and J ends were trimmed by 2 bases and 5 bases, with 10 bases remaining between them. The germline gives CDR1 SGHRS, CDR2 YFSETQ. The CDR3 sequence is 14 residues long. Here the CDR3 reads CASSFGDTTGELFF. CDR3 nucleotide sequence: TGCGCCAGCAGCTTCGGAGATACTACCGGGGAGCTGTTTTTT.

The count of this clone is one. The V call is TRBV28, the J call TRBJ2-1, with D maybe TRBD1 (6 bases). Looked up from germline, CDR1 is MDHEN and CDR2 is SYDVKM. Trimming removed 10 bases from V and 1 base from J, with 11 bases in between. CDR3 size: 13 residues. The chain's CDR3 is CAINRASYNEQFF. DNA for the CDR3: TGTGCCATCAACAGGGCTTCCTACAATGAGCAGTTCTTC.

The chain links TRBV6-1 to TRBJ2-1; D is undetermined. Germline CDR1 MNHNS, CDR2 SASEGT. V dropped 2 bases and J dropped 4 bases, with 12 bases sitting between them. This CDR3 is built from 15 residues. CDR3: CASSEQPIAYNEQFF. Written as DNA, the CDR3 is TGTGCCAGCAGTGAACAGCCAATTGCTTACAATGAGCAGTTCTTC.

J is TRBJ2-2 and V is TRBV21-1; the table calls TRBD1, which could not be checked here. TRBV21-1 is a known pseudogene. The CDR3 sequence is 18 residues long. In DNA form, the CDR3 reads TGTGCCAGCAGCAAACCCCCCGTGACAGGGGGTAAGACCGGGGAGCTGTTTTTT. Translating gives CASSKPPVTGGKTGELFF.

The J gene is TRBJ1-6, the V gene TRBV28, with D unresolved. The CDR3 extends over 12 amino acids. The V gene's germline CDR1 is MDHEN and CDR2 SYDVKM. Trimming pared 4 bases from V and 4 bases from J, leaving 2 bases between. The CDR3 loop is CASSYYNSPLHF. The DNA of the CDR3 is TGTGCCAGCAGTTATTATAATTCACCCCTCCACTTT.

This clone was seen a handful of times. This chain's CDR3 is CASSASQVTNTEAFF. CDR3 coding DNA: TGTGCCAGCAGCGCCTCACAGGTAACGAACACTGAAGCTTTCTTT. The V and J genes are TRBV5-5 and TRBJ1-1; the D gene is possibly TRBD1 (5 bases). The germline gives CDR1 SGHKS, CDR2 YYEKEE (reference sequence). Between the trimmed V and J ends, which lost 4 bases and 1 base, there was a span of 14 bases. This CDR3 region has 15 residues.

This rearrangement joins TRBV2 to TRBJ2-1, with 8 bases identical to TRBD1. Germline lookup yields CDR1 SNHLY and CDR2 FYNNEI. The V and J ends lost 2 bases and 7 bases, in that order; junction bases with no gene match: 7. The CDR3 length is 15 residues. CDR3 coding DNA: TGTGCCAGCAGTGAATCAGGGGGCGGCTGGAATGAGCAGTTCTTC. This translates into CASSESGGGWNEQFF.

This chain uses TRBV6-5 with TRBJ1-1; D possibly corresponds to TRBD1 (5 bases). Trimming shortened V by 2 bases and J by 1 base, and 5 bases separated the two germline ends. The germline V gene has CDR1 MNHEY and CDR2 SVGAGI. The CDR3 contains 13 residues. This CDR3 is CASSYGGNTEAFF. Here the CDR3 DNA reads TGTGCCAGCAGTTACGGGGGGAACACTGAAGCTTTCTTT.

The chain employs TRBV4-2 and TRBJ2-2; tentatively, D is TRBD2 (5 bases). The V gene's germline CDR1 is LGHNA and CDR2 YNFKEQ. CDR3 size: 16 residues. Deletions cut 1 base from V and 2 bases from J, with 11 bases between. The DNA of the CDR3 is TGTGCCAGCAGCCAAGGTAACCGGGAAAACACCGGGGAGCTGTTTTTT. It is translated as CASSQGNRENTGELFF.

J is TRBJ1-4 and V is TRBV10-3; D might be TRBD1 (5 bases). V gave up 3 bases and J gave up 2 bases, with 10 bases separating them. The CDR3 sequence is 15 residues long. Looked up from germline, CDR1 is ENHRY and CDR2 is SYGVKD. CDR3 sequence (DNA): TGTGCCATCAGTGAAGGAGGGGCGACTAATGAAAAACTGTTTTTT. Translation gives CAISEGGATNEKLFF.

Turning to this clone: Germline is not matched at one junction end, which may reflect a read error. This chain links TRBV10-3 with TRBJ2-7; 7 nucleotides align to TRBD1. Germline CDR1 is ENHRY and CDR2 is SYGVKD. The CDR3 extends over 15 amino acids. The CDR3 nucleotides read TGTGCCAGCAGTGCCTTGGGACAGTCGACCTACGAGCAGTACTTC. Translating it yields CASSALGQSTYEQYF.

This clone has only one observation. CDR3 bases: TGTGCCAGCAGCTTGGGGCGGGAGCCCCCCTACGAGCAGTACTTC. Amino acids: CASSLGREPPYEQYF. The rearrangement joins TRBV11-3 to TRBJ2-7; 7 positions match TRBD2. This CDR3 contains 15 residues. Germline V CDR1 and CDR2: SGHNT, YENEEA. J lost 2 bases, V lost 3 bases, and 7 bases had no gene match.

In its sample, this clone was seen a few times. The chain joins TRBV29-1 to TRBJ1-1, with D maybe TRBD1 (5 bases). This CDR3 spans 14 amino acids. CDR1 SQVTM and CDR2 ANQGSEA come from the germline V gene. Deletions cut 5 bases from V and 0 bases from J, with 13 bases between. As DNA, the CDR3 is TGCAGCGTTCCCACCCGGGGGATGAACACTGAAGCTTTCTTT. This encodes CSVPTRGMNTEAFF.

The rearrangement uses TRBV29-1 and TRBJ2-2; the D gene is possibly TRBD1 (6 bases). CDR3 length equals 17 residues. The V end lost 1 base, the J end lost 9 bases, and 24 bases lay between the germline ends. CDR1 and CDR2 from the germline V gene are SQVTM and ANQGSEA. DNA of the CDR3: TGCAGCGTTGAAGGTGGCCCCCCGGGGTTGGGACACCGGGAGCTGTTTTTT. Its protein is CSVEGGPPGLGHRELFF.

The chain joins TRBV28 to TRBJ2-3, with TRBD1 as a possible D gene (6 bases). Trimming cost V 4 bases and J 1 base, with 15 bases left between them. This CDR3 spans 16 amino acids. Germline V lookup: CDR1 MDHEN, CDR2 SYDVKM. The CDR3 here is CASSSPGHSGTDTQYF. The DNA of the CDR3 is TGTGCCAGCAGTTCCCCGGGACATTCTGGCACAGATACGCAGTATTTT.

The chain couples TRBV10-3 to TRBJ2-5, with 13 bases identical to TRBD2. The V segment lost 0 bases and the J segment 5 bases; nucleotides outside the gene matches: 6. The V gene's germline CDR1 is ENHRY and CDR2 SYGVKD. This CDR3 contains 17 residues. The CDR3: CAISESLLAGGGETQYF. The CDR3 bases are TGTGCCATCAGTGAGTCGTTACTAGCGGGAGGGGGTGAGACCCAGTACTTC.

The chain uses TRBV27 and TRBJ1-2, with D unclear. The CDR3 runs 13 residues. CDR1 and CDR2 (germline): MNHEY, SMNVEV (reference sequence). Trimming pared 5 bases from V and 6 bases from J, leaving 13 bases between. CDR3 loop: CASSPRRFDGYTF. Written as DNA, the CDR3 is TGTGCCAGCAGTCCCAGGAGGTTCGATGGCTACACCTTC.